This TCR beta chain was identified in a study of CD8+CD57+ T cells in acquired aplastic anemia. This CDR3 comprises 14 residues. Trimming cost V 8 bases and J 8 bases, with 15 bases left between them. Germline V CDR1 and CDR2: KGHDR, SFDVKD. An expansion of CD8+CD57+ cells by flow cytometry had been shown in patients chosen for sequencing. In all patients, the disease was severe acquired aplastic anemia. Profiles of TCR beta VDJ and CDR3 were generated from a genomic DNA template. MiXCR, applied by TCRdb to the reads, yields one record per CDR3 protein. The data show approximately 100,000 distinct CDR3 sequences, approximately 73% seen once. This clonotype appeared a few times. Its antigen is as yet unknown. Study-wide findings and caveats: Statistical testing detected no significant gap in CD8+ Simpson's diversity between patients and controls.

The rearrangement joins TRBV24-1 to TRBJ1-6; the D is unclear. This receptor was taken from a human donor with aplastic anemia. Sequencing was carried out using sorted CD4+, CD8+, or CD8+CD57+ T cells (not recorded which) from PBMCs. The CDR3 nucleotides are TGTGCCACCAATGTAAGGCAGGTTGATTCACCCCTCCACTTT. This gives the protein CATNVRQVDSPLHF.